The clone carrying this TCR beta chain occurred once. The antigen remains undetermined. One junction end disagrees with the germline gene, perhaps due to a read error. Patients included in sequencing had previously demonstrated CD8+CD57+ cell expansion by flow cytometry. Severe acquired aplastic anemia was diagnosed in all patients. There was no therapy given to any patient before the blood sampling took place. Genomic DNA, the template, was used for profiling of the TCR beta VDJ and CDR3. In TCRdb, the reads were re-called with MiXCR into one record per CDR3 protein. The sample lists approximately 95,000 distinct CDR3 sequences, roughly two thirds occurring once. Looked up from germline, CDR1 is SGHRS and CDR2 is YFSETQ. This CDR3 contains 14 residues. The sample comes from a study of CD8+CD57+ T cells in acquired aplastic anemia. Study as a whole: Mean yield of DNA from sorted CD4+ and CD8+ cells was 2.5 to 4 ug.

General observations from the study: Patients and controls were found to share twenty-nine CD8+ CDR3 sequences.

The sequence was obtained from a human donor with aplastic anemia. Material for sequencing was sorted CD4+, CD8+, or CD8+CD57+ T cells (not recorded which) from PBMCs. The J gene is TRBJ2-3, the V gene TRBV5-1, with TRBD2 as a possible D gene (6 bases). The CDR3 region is CASMDGSVSDTRYF. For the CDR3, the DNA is TGCGCCAGCATGGACGGGAGTGTGTCAGATACGCGGTATTTT.